Listed below are T cell receptor beta chains from one sample, sequenced in a study of T cell clones after liver transplantation. Assay used: immunoSEQ multiplex PCR; TCRdb lists only in-frame clones, some missing. Among over 50,000 clones listed, roughly 90% were seen once. Specimen: CD8+ T cells from blood, collected 12 months after liver transplant. Receptors were obtained from a human patient who received a liver transplant. The graft donor may account for some of the T cells. CDR3s include the opening cysteine and the closing phenylalanine or tryptophan. D genes are given only for firm matches. A clone size is listed for some rows: how often the clone was seen (once, few, many), or a class if it is expanded.

j_gene | len | abundance | d_gene | v_gene | CDR3aa | CDR3nt
TRBJ1-2 | 16 | - | - | TRBV28 | CASSLSGRGDPYGYTF | TGTGCCAGCAGTTTATCTGGTAGAGGGGACCCCTATGGCTACACCTTC
TRBJ1-1 | 15 | - | TRBD1 | TRBV10-2 | CASSEATGVNTEAFF | TGCGCCAGCAGTGAAGCAACAGGGGTTAACACTGAAGCTTTCTTT
TRBJ2-7 | 14 | - | - | TRBV6-6 | CASSPGTESYEQYF | TGTGCCAGCAGTCCCGGGACCGAATCCTACGAGCAGTACTTC
TRBJ2-1 | 16 | once | - | TRBV7-6 | CASSLGWASSVAEQFF | TGTGCCAGCAGCTTAGGATGGGCTTCTAGTGTTGCTGAGCAGTTCTTC
TRBJ1-2 | 17 | - | - | TRBV4-1 | CASSLKMGGTDNYGYTF | TGCGCCAGCAGCCTTAAGATGGGCGGGACTGACAACTATGGCTACACCTTC
TRBJ2-2 | 13 | - | - | TRBV30 | CAWTMGGTGELFF | TGTGCCTGGACTATGGGTGGAACCGGGGAGCTGTTTTTT
TRBJ2-1 | 13 | once | - | TRBV19 | CASTSGPHNEQFF | TGTGCCAGTACGAGTGGGCCCCACAATGAGCAGTTCTTC
TRBJ2-7 | 15 | - | - | TRBV6-6 | CASRADSEGPYEQYF | TGTGCCAGCAGAGCAGATTCCGAGGGCCCCTACGAGCAGTACTTC
TRBJ2-4 | 14 | - | TRBD1 | TRBV9 | CASSGRDRGHIQYF | TGTGCCAGCAGCGGCCGGGACAGGGGGCATATTCAGTACTTC
TRBJ2-5 | 15 | - | TRBD1 | TRBV5-1 | CASSLAGDSRETQYF | TGCGCCAGCAGCTTGGCCGGGGACAGCAGGGAGACCCAGTACTTC
TRBJ2-7 | 14 | once | TRBD2 | TRBV7-2 | CASSLLAGVREQYF | TGTGCCAGCAGCTTATTAGCGGGAGTACGCGAGCAGTACTTC
TRBJ2-1 | 15 | - | - | TRBV13 | CASSPLGSGYNEQFF | TGTGCCAGCAGCCCTTTGGGGAGCGGCTACAATGAGCAGTTCTTC
TRBJ2-5 | 13 | - | - | TRBV4-1 | CASSQDTEETQYF | TGCGCCAGCAGCCAAGATACAGAAGAGACCCAGTACTTC
TRBJ1-1 | 14 | once | TRBD1 | TRBV4-2 | CASSYSDRGTEAFF | TGTGCCAGCAGCTACTCGGACAGGGGCACTGAAGCTTTCTTT
TRBJ2-1 | 16 | - | - | TRBV14 | CASSQGLLASLNEQFF | TGTGCCAGCAGCCAAGGTTTACTAGCTAGTCTCAATGAGCAGTTCTTC
TRBJ2-1 | 15 | - | - | TRBV7-9 | CASSLGLAAYNEQFF | TGTGCCAGCAGCTTGGGATTAGCCGCCTACAATGAGCAGTTCTTC
TRBJ2-2 | 15 | - | - | TRBV6-6 | CASSLDRIGTGELFF | TGTGCCAGCAGTCTCGACAGGATCGGCACCGGGGAGCTGTTTTTT
TRBJ1-5 | 14 | - | - | TRBV7-6 | CASSPVGGGQPQHF | TGTGCCAGCAGCCCAGTGGGAGGTGGGCAGCCCCAGCATTTT
TRBJ2-1 | 17 | - | - | TRBV13 | CASSSGTALGGDNEQFF | TGTGCCAGCAGCTCTGGGACGGCTCTAGGAGGTGACAATGAGCAGTTCTTC
TRBJ2-3 | 13 | once | TRBD2 | TRBV29-1 | CSVETSGTDTQYF | TGCAGCGTTGAGACTAGCGGGACAGATACGCAGTATTTT
TRBJ2-7 | 15 | - | - | TRBV5-1 | CASSPAGYRAYEQYF | TGCGCCAGCAGCCCGGCTGGGTATAGGGCCTACGAGCAGTACTTC
TRBJ2-2 | 17 | - | TRBD2 | TRBV4-2 | CASSQPASGDTTGELFF | TGTGCCAGCAGCCAACCCGCTAGCGGGGATACCACCGGGGAGCTGTTTTTT
TRBJ1-1 | 11 | - | - | TRBV19 | CASSTNTEAFF | TGTGCCAGTAGCACGAACACTGAAGCTTTCTTT
TRBJ2-3 | 18 | - | - | TRBV7-8 | CASSLDSDSSWTTDTQYF | TGTGCCAGCAGCTTAGATTCGGACAGCTCCTGGACCACAGATACGCAGTATTTT
TRBJ2-1 | 15 | - | TRBD2 | TRBV2 | CASRRTSGRPHEQFF | TGTGCCAGCAGACGTACTAGCGGGAGGCCCCATGAGCAGTTCTTC
TRBJ2-7 | 13 | few | - | TRBV11-2 | CASSLDYPYEQYF | TGTGCCAGCAGCTTAGATTATCCCTACGAGCAGTACTTC
TRBJ2-1 | 15 | once | - | TRBV28 | CASSTPGISREEQFF | TGTGCCAGCAGCACCCCAGGGATCTCTCGGGAGGAGCAGTTCTTC
TRBJ2-1 | 16 | - | TRBD2 | TRBV9 | CASSVVVAGVGNEQFF | TGTGCCAGCAGCGTAGTGGTAGCGGGAGTAGGCAATGAGCAGTTCTTC
TRBJ1-4 | 15 | - | - | TRBV5-5 | CASSLGQITNEKLFF | TGTGCCAGCAGCTTGGGGCAGATTACTAATGAAAAACTGTTTTTT
TRBJ1-1 | 14 | - | - | TRBV27 | CASSLSIRGAEAFF | TGTGCCAGCAGTTTATCGATTCGGGGGGCTGAAGCTTTCTTT
TRBJ1-4 | 16 | - | - | TRBV4-3 | CASSRNPGVNNEKLFF | TGCGCCAGCAGCCGAAACCCAGGGGTGAATAATGAAAAACTGTTTTTT
TRBJ2-7 | 14 | - | TRBD2 | TRBV9 | CASSLAGVSYEQYF | TGTGCCAGCAGCCTAGCGGGAGTCTCCTACGAGCAGTACTTC
TRBJ1-1 | 14 | - | - | TRBV12-5 | CASGLSGAQTEAFF | TGTGCTAGTGGTTTGTCGGGGGCGCAAACTGAAGCTTTCTTT
TRBJ2-2 | 19 | - | TRBD2 | TRBV28 | CASSSPPGLAETNTGELFF | TGTGCCAGCAGTTCACCGCCGGGACTAGCAGAGACTAACACCGGGGAGCTGTTTTTT
TRBJ1-3 | 16 | - | - | TRBV4-3 | CASSQDYRNSGNTIYF | TGCGCCAGCAGCCAAGATTACCGCAACTCTGGAAACACCATATATTTT
TRBJ2-7 | 14 | - | TRBD1 | TRBV9 | CASSPRTGGNEQYF | TGTGCCAGCAGCCCCAGGACAGGGGGAAACGAGCAGTACTTC
TRBJ2-7 | 16 | - | TRBD2 | TRBV4-1 | CASSPLAGDVPGEQYF | TGCGCCAGCAGCCCCTTAGCGGGAGATGTCCCGGGAGAGCAGTACTTC
TRBJ2-1 | 16 | - | - | TRBV28 | CASSLGAGGVYNEQFF | TGTGCCAGCAGTTTAGGGGCAGGTGGGGTTTACAATGAGCAGTTCTTC
TRBJ2-3 | 14 | - | - | TRBV5-1 | CASSQPTLTDTQYF | TGCGCCAGCAGCCAGCCGACACTCACAGATACGCAGTATTTT
TRBJ2-5 | 16 | - | - | TRBV21-1 | CASSAASGPYQETQYF | TGTGCCAGCAGCGCCGCTAGCGGACCGTACCAAGAGACCCAGTACTTC
TRBJ2-7 | 15 | - | - | TRBV5-1 | CASSFGQTEIYEQYF | TGCGCCAGCAGCTTTGGACAGACTGAGATCTACGAGCAGTACTTC
TRBJ2-7 | 15 | few | - | TRBV4-2 | CASSQNGNLPYEQYF | TGTGCCAGCAGCCAAAATGGGAACCTCCCCTACGAGCAGTACTTC